Following are 25 T cell receptor beta chains from one sample sequenced in a study of cytomegalovirus exposure and HLA in healthy donors. The PCR used 60 Vbeta and 13 Jbeta primers. Method: immunoSEQ multiplex PCR; TCRdb's copy keeps in-frame clones and lacks some. The table has some 150,000 clones, 55% to 80% seen once; the top ten hold roughly 2.5%. The sample taken for sequencing was PBMCs. The receptors come from a woman aged 40 to 49 in good health and CMV-seronegative.

J is TRBJ1-2 and V is TRBV5-1; 9 bases fit TRBD1. The CDR3 contains 14 residues. Looked up from germline, CDR1 is SGHRS and CDR2 is YFSETQ. Unmatched junction bases numbered 10, after V lost 1 base and J lost 12 bases. The CDR3 here is CASSLLGTGTFDTF. Written as DNA, the CDR3 is TGCGCCAGCAGCTTGTTAGGGACAGGGACATTCGACACCTTC.

This clone was seen only a few times. This chain connects TRBV2 to TRBJ1-2; TRBD1 matches 9 bases. The CDR3 loop spans 14 amino acids. Germline V CDR1 and CDR2: SNHLY, FYNNEI. V lost 6 bases and J lost 2; bases outside the gene matches: 4. CDR3 nucleotides: TGTGCCAGCAGCCCGGGACAGGGAAACTATGGCTACACCTTC. Its translation is CASSPGQGNYGYTF.

This sequence joins TRBV6-1 and TRBJ2-1, with 11 bases lining up with TRBD1. With 6 bases clipped from V and 7 bases from J, the junction kept 8 bases outside the gene matches. Germline loops: CDR1 MNHNS, CDR2 SASEGT. This CDR3 comprises 15 residues. CDR3 DNA sequence: TGTGCCAGCAGCTCTCCGGGACAGGGGGTTAATGAGCAGTTCTTC. As protein: CASSSPGQGVNEQFF.

The genes are TRBV11-2 and TRBJ2-7, with a tentative D call TRBD1 (5 bases). The CDR3 has 16 residues. V gave up 5 bases and J gave up 0 bases, with 17 bases separating them. Germline CDR1 is SGHAT and CDR2 is FQNNGV. DNA of the CDR3: TGTGCCAGCAGCCTCAGTTACAGGACATTCTCCTACGAGCAGTACTTC. Its protein product is CASSLSYRTFSYEQYF.

The CDR3 sequence: CASSVRSSEGAVCNTEAFF. DNA for the CDR3: TGCGCCAGCAGTGTTAGAAGTTCGGAGGGGGCTGTATGTAACACTGAAGCTTTCTTT. V and J are TRBV10-1 and TRBJ1-1, with 7 bases aligning to TRBD1. Germline CDR1 and CDR2: WNHNN and SYGVQD (reference sequence). This CDR3 comprises 19 residues. V was clipped by 4 bases and J by 2 bases; unmatched bases: 19.

J is TRBJ1-1 and V is TRBV19; 7 bases map to TRBD1. V trimming: 1 base; J trimming: 1 base; junction bases outside the gene matches: 15. This CDR3 region has 19 residues. Germline V gives CDR1 LNHDA, CDR2 SQIVND (reference sequence). CDR3 DNA sequence: TGTGCCAGTAGTATAGTTAGCCTGGGACAGAGACCGCGGAACACTGAAGCTTTCTTT. Amino acids: CASSIVSLGQRPRNTEAFF.

CDR3 sequence (DNA): TGCAGCGTTGAAGATGACACAAGAGCTTTCTTT. This gives the protein CSVEDDTRAFF. The rearrangement uses TRBV29-1 and TRBJ1-1; D is unresolved. Germline V lookup: CDR1 SQVTM, CDR2 ANQGSEA. The CDR3 spans 11 residues. Trimming shortened V by 0 bases and J by 10 bases, and 9 bases separated the two germline ends.

This rearrangement joins TRBV27 to TRBJ1-1, with TRBD1 matching over 9 bases. The V gene's germline CDR1 is MNHEY and CDR2 SMNVEV (reference sequence). Trimming removed 3 bases from V and 9 bases from J; junction bases left unmatched: 5. This CDR3 is 13 amino acids long. The CDR3 DNA follows: TGTGCCAGCAGTTTCTCGGGACAGGGTAAAGCTTTCTTT. Translated: CASSFSGQGKAFF.

This clone was seen a few times. This chain connects TRBV28 to TRBJ1-1, with D tentatively TRBD1 (6 bases). Germline V gives CDR1 MDHEN, CDR2 SYDVKM. V was cut by 6 bases and J by 10 bases, with 21 bases left in between. This CDR3 comprises 14 residues. The CDR3 spells CASSLPVRGGRAFF. In DNA, the CDR3 is TGTGCCAGCAGCCTCCCGGTGAGGGGGGGACGAGCTTTCTTT.

The chain has TRBV7-9 and TRBJ1-2; 7 nucleotides match TRBD1. After removal of 3 bases from V and 3 bases from J, the junction contained 13 bases not matched to a gene. Germline CDR1 SEHNR, CDR2 FQNEAQ (reference sequence). This CDR3 has 17 amino acids. In DNA, the CDR3 is TGTGCCAGCAGCTTGAAACAGGGGTACGCCCCCGACTATGGCTACACCTTC. This encodes CASSLKQGYAPDYGYTF. The whole variable domain, filled in from reference TRBV7-9 and TRBJ1-2, reads DTGVSQNPRHKITKRGQNVTFRCDPISEHNRLYWYRQTLGQGPEFLTYFQNEAQLEKSRLLSDRFSAERPKGSFSTLEIQRTEQGDSAMYLCASSLKQGYAPDYGYTFGSGTRLTVV.

J is TRBJ2-4 and V is TRBV5-4; perhaps TRBD2 as D (6 bases). The length of the CDR3 is 13 residues. Per the germline V gene, CDR1 is SGHNT and CDR2 is YYREEE (reference sequence). The V end lost 4 bases, the J end lost 7 bases, and 12 bases lay between the germline ends. DNA for the CDR3: TGTGCCAGCAGCCGCCCGGAGGGGAACATTCAGTACTTC. Translating gives CASSRPEGNIQYF.

This clone was seen just once. This chain connects TRBV29-1 to TRBJ1-2; TRBD1 matches at 9 bases. J lost 6 bases, V lost 3 bases, and 8 bases had no gene match. The CDR3 is made up of 14 amino acids. Germline V gene lookup returns CDR1 SQVTM and CDR2 ANQGSEA. The CDR3 protein is CSVDGGQGWDGYTF. The CDR3 nucleotides read TGCAGCGTTGATGGGGGACAGGGTTGGGATGGCTACACCTTC.

The chain couples TRBV12-5 to TRBJ2-1; 9 bases are shared with TRBD2. J was trimmed by 5 bases and V by 1 base; bases with no gene match: 6. Per the germline V gene, CDR1 is LGHNT and CDR2 is FRNRAP. This CDR3 contains 16 residues. The CDR3 coding sequence is TGTGCTAGTGGTTTGGAAAAGAAGCGGGGGGACAATGAGCAGTTCTTC. It translates to CASGLEKKRGDNEQFF.

This clone was recorded a few times. This chain uses TRBV5-4 with TRBJ2-6; no firm D call. The CDR3 contains 17 residues. Trimming stripped 2 bases from V and 1 base from J, with 13 bases between. CDR1 and CDR2 (germline): SGHNT, YYREEE (reference sequence). The CDR3 reads CASSLGFDSSGANVLTF. CDR3 nucleotide sequence: TGTGCCAGCAGCTTAGGCTTCGACTCGTCTGGGGCCAACGTCCTGACTTTC.

V gene TRBV11-2 combines with J gene TRBJ1-1; possible D gene TRBD1, 6 bases. V was shortened by 3 bases and J by 8 bases, with 10 bases between the two germline ends. Germline V gene sequence: CDR1 SGHAT, CDR2 FQNNGV. This CDR3 comprises 12 residues. DNA of the CDR3: TGTGCCAGCAGCTTTACAGGGTTGGAAGCTTTCTTT. It translates to CASSFTGLEAFF.

This sequence joins TRBV19 and TRBJ2-2; D gene uncertain. This CDR3 region has 19 residues. The V end lost 7 bases, the J end lost 4 bases, and 28 bases lay between the germline ends. Germline V CDR1 and CDR2: LNHDA, SQIVND (reference sequence). In nucleotides, the CDR3 is TGTGCCAGTATAGGAGTTCCCCACTTTACGAACGCCTTCACCGGGGAGCTGTTTTTT. It yields the protein CASIGVPHFTNAFTGELFF.

The chain links TRBV7-9 to TRBJ1-1; 8 bases agree with TRBD1. This CDR3 has 14 amino acids. V lost 6 bases to trimming and J lost 0 bases; unmatched junction nucleotides: 3. CDR1 SEHNR and CDR2 FQNEAQ come from the germline V gene (reference sequence). This chain's CDR3 is CASRGGQVNTEAFF. CDR3 in DNA: TGTGCCAGCAGAGGGGGACAGGTGAACACTGAAGCTTTCTTT.

This clone came up a few times. The chain combines TRBV4-3 with TRBJ1-4; 9 bases agree with TRBD1. Per germline, CDR1 LGHNA and CDR2 YSLEER. V gave up 4 bases and J gave up 4 bases; unmatched junction bases: 10. This CDR3 region has 17 residues. CDR3: CASSPLGRQGVNEKLFF. CDR3 coding DNA: TGCGCCAGCAGCCCCTTGGGCAGACAGGGGGTTAATGAAAAACTGTTTTTT.

This clone was counted a single time. The chain combines TRBV6-1 with TRBJ1-3; D is uncertain. Trimming took 6 bases from V and 8 from J, leaving 14 bases between them. This CDR3 has 13 residues. Germline CDR1 is MNHNS and CDR2 is SASEGT. DNA for the CDR3: TGTGCCAGCAGAAGGGTGCCGCGGGACACCATATATTTT. This codes for CASRRVPRDTIYF.

The chain links TRBV7-2 to TRBJ2-1, with 9 bases aligning to TRBD1. This CDR3 contains 17 residues. V lost 4 bases, J lost 10 bases, and 17 bases stayed unmatched. Germline CDR1 reads SGHTA; CDR2 reads FQGNSA. The CDR3 protein is CASSSLVGRGQGIEQFF. As DNA, the CDR3 is TGTGCCAGCAGCTCACTCGTGGGGCGGGGACAGGGAATCGAGCAGTTCTTC.

The chain employs TRBV27 and TRBJ1-2; TRBD1 might be the D (6 bases). CDR1 is MNHEY and CDR2 is SMNVEV in the germline V gene (reference sequence). Trimming took off 6 bases at V and 8 bases at J, with 16 bases between the two ends. The CDR3 length is 13 residues. The CDR3, as DNA: TGTGCCAGCAGCTCCGGGACACTACACGGCTACACCTTC. It translates to CASSSGTLHGYTF.

The table lists this clone with many counts. The chain has TRBV5-1 and TRBJ1-4; 10 bases map to TRBD1. The trim removed 5 bases at V and 8 bases at J, leaving 9 bases unmatched. CDR1 is SGHRS and CDR2 is YFSETQ in the germline V gene. This CDR3 comprises 15 residues. CDR3 coding DNA: TGCGCCAGCAGGGCTGGGACAGGGGAATGGGAAAAACTGTTTTTT. Protein sequence: CASRAGTGEWEKLFF.

J is TRBJ2-5 and V is TRBV4-1, with 9 bases aligning to TRBD2. CDR3 length equals 17 residues. V lost 1 base to trimming and J lost 5 bases; unmatched junction nucleotides: 11. The germline V gene has CDR1 MGHRA and CDR2 YSYEKL. The CDR3 nucleotides are TGCGCCAGCAGCCAAGTCGCCGGGCGGGGGGGCGGGGAGACCCAGTACTTC. It codes for CASSQVAGRGGGETQYF.

The chain combines TRBV27 with TRBJ2-1, with TRBD2 matching over 7 bases. The length of the CDR3 is 16 residues. V gave up 3 bases and J gave up 6 bases; unmatched junction bases: 11. Germline V gene sequence: CDR1 MNHEY, CDR2 SMNVEV (reference sequence). CDR3 nucleotide sequence: TGTGCCAGCAGTTTCATCGAGACTAGCTTACCCAATGAGCAGTTCTTC. Its translation is CASSFIETSLPNEQFF.

This chain links TRBV15 with TRBJ1-4; 8 bases line up with TRBD1. The CDR3 extends over 14 amino acids. Germline CDR1 is LNHNV and CDR2 is YYDKDF (reference sequence). With V trimmed by 8 bases and J by 8 bases, 10 bases remained unmatched. The CDR3 is CATRPGQGEEKLFF. The CDR3 coding sequence is TGTGCCACCCGACCCGGACAGGGCGAAGAAAAACTGTTTTTT.